In this sample, the clone carrying this T cell receptor beta chain turned up many times. The antigen remains undetermined. The data were taken from a study of response to subunit inactivated influenza vaccine. TCRdb redid the calling of the RT-PCR reads with MiXCR, one entry per CDR3 protein. The sample lists hundreds of thousands of distinct CDR3 sequences, 15% to 19% occurring once. The V gene's germline CDR1 is SGDLS and CDR2 YYNGEE. After removal of 2 bases from V and 8 bases from J, the junction contained 8 bases not matched to a gene. The length of the CDR3 is 15 residues. Overall study results and limits: The authors put forward the suggestion that each seasonal influenza vaccination may bring in only a limited number of new T cells.

V is TRBV9 and J is TRBJ2-4; 9 nucleotides line up with TRBD2. Sample: PBMCs from blood, taken 11 to 12 days after vaccination. This receptor was taken from a man over 45 who received an inactivated influenza vaccine. The chain's CDR3 is CASSVGTSHAHIQYF. The CDR3 DNA sequence: TGTGCCAGCAGCGTCGGGACTAGCCATGCCCACATTCAGTACTTC. Full variable domain (remainder filled in from reference TRBV9 and TRBJ2-4): DSGVTQTPKHLITATGQRVTLRCSPRSGDLSVYWYQQSLDQGLQFLIQYYNGEERAKGNILERFSAQQFPDLHSELNLSSLELGDSALYFCASSVGTSHAHIQYFGAGTRLSVL.